This T cell receptor (beta chain) was identified during a study of T cells in Graves' hyperthyroidism and ophthalmopathy. Regarding the study as a whole: In the blood, most expanded thyroid clonotypes above 0.001 appeared as well. Model output signaled ophthalmopathy a median around 6.9 months ahead of onset.

The CDR3 regions of TCR beta were amplified from RNA transcripts. In the first-round RT-PCR of the TCR CDR3, the HTBI primer set was used. TCRdb re-called the multiplex PCR reads with MiXCR, one entry per CDR3 protein. The data hold about 460,000 distinct CDR3 sequences, with under 25% observed a single time. Germline assignment: CDR1 SGHNT and CDR2 YENEEA. The CDR3 runs to 14 residues. The ends lost 3 bases at V and 9 bases at J; junction bases unmatched: 8. This clonotype was seen more than once but under ten times. Its antigen is not identified. Sequenced sample: blood. The receptor was isolated from a woman aged 70-85 years with Graves' ophthalmopathy. The V and J genes are TRBV11-3 and TRBJ2-4; 7 bases align to TRBD1. The CDR3 DNA follows: TGTGCCAGCAGCTTGTCAGGGGGAGACGGCATTCAGTACTTC. Protein sequence: CASSLSGGDGIQYF.